Shown below are 14 T cell receptor beta chains from a single sample sequenced in a study of response to subunit inactivated influenza vaccine. MiXCR, applied by TCRdb to the RT-PCR reads, yields one record per CDR3 protein. The data show about 540,000 distinct CDR3 sequences, with approximately 20% seen just once and approximately 2.9% held by the top ten. This sample was shared with a second study, whose subject was T cells expressing NK-cell markers. As that report states: The authors generated TCR beta cDNA through 5'RACE template switching with UMIs.

The input for sequencing was CD4+ T cells sorted from PBMCs, taken roughly 12 days after vaccination. All receptors derive from a man aged 50 to 59 who received an inactivated influenza vaccine.

The V and J genes are TRBV7-9 and TRBJ2-3; D unclear. This CDR3 has 15 amino acids. Trimming stripped 4 bases from V and 2 bases from J, with 13 bases between. Germline V gene lookup returns CDR1 SEHNR and CDR2 FQNEAQ (reference sequence). The CDR3 sequence is CASSSLESVTDTQYF. Written as DNA, the CDR3 is TGTGCCAGCAGCTCTCTAGAGTCAGTCACAGATACGCAGTATTTT.

The genes are TRBV6-5 and TRBJ2-7; 10 nucleotides agree with TRBD2. J gave up 2 bases and V 0 bases, and 1 base lay outside the gene matches. The length of the CDR3 is 15 residues. The germline V gene encodes CDR1 MNHEY and CDR2 SVGAGI. The DNA of the CDR3 is TGTGCCAGCAGTTACTCCAGCGGGGGGGCCTACGAGCAGTACTTC. This gives the protein CASSYSSGGAYEQYF.

Only a few counts were recorded for this clonotype. V usage is TRBV12-3 or TRBV12-4 and J usage is TRBJ1-1; possibly TRBD1 for D (6 bases). V lost 3 bases and J 3 bases, leaving 29 bases between the germline ends. The CDR3 loop spans 20 amino acids. The CDR3 region is CASSFGDWGRTLVEDTEAFF. The CDR3 coding sequence is TGTGCCAGCAGTTTCGGGGATTGGGGGCGGACCTTAGTGGAGGACACTGAAGCTTTCTTT.

This clonotype was seen more than once but under ten times. The rearrangement uses TRBV20-1 and TRBJ2-2; D unresolved. V lost 4 bases, J lost 0 bases, and 6 bases lay in between. CDR3 length: 13 amino acids. Germline V gives CDR1 DFQATT, CDR2 SNEGSKA (reference sequence). The CDR3 region is CSATAANTGELFF. For the CDR3, the DNA is TGCAGTGCTACCGCAGCGAACACCGGGGAGCTGTTTTTT.

This clonotype turned up a few times. The chain employs TRBV12-3 or TRBV12-4 and TRBJ1-6; the D is unclear. With 0 bases removed from V and 7 bases from J, the gap between germline ends came to 7 bases. The CDR3 consists of 14 residues. The CDR3 loop reads CASSLARTNSPLHF. The CDR3 DNA follows: TGTGCCAGCAGTTTAGCCCGGACCAATTCACCCCTCCACTTT.

The chain uses TRBV20-1 and TRBJ2-1, with 13 bases matching TRBD2. CDR3 length equals 14 residues. With V trimmed by 4 bases and J by 8 bases, 5 bases remained unmatched. In germline, CDR1 is DFQATT, CDR2 SNEGSKA (reference sequence). Here the CDR3 DNA reads TGCAGTGCTACTATGGGACTAGCGGGATATGAGCAGTTCTTC. This gives the protein CSATMGLAGYEQFF.

J is TRBJ1-5 and V is TRBV20-1; D is ambiguous. The CDR3 has 14 residues. Germline V gene lookup returns CDR1 DFQATT and CDR2 SNEGSKA (reference sequence). V lost 4 bases, J lost 0 bases, and 10 bases lay in between. CDR3 sequence: CSATIGYSNQPQHF. DNA of the CDR3: TGCAGTGCTACGATCGGTTATAGCAATCAGCCCCAGCATTTT.

This clonotype is a singleton in its sample. The chain uses TRBV15 and TRBJ2-7; the D is unclear. V was pared by 0 bases and J by 1 base, with 4 bases between. This CDR3 has 13 residues. Germline-derived CDR1 and CDR2 are LNHNV and YYDKDF (reference sequence). The CDR3 reads CATSREKSYEQYF. The CDR3 bases are TGTGCCACCAGCAGAGAAAAGTCCTACGAGCAGTACTTC.

This clonotype was detected a few times. The gene calls are TRBV2 and TRBJ1-2; D unresolved. Trimming left V 5 bases short and J 6 bases short, with 10 bases between. Germline assignment: CDR1 SNHLY and CDR2 FYNNEI. This CDR3 is built from 12 residues. The CDR3 here is CASSRPTDGYTF. The CDR3 coding sequence is TGTGCCAGCAGTCGACCGACGGATGGCTACACCTTC.

This clonotype was recorded a few times. The chain joins TRBV20-1 to TRBJ2-4, with D perhaps TRBD2 (6 bases). Deletions cut 6 bases from V and 1 base from J, with 13 bases between. Germline values: CDR1 DFQATT, CDR2 SNEGSKA (reference sequence). CDR3 length: 14 residues. The CDR3 region is CSAAYGSAKNIQYF. The CDR3, as DNA: TGCAGTGCCGCATACGGGAGCGCCAAAAACATTCAGTACTTC.

This sequence joins TRBV7-6 and TRBJ1-4, with TRBD1 matching 10 bases. With 5 bases clipped from V and 0 bases from J, the junction kept 9 bases outside the gene matches. Germline V gives CDR1 SGHVS, CDR2 FNYEAQ. CDR3 length: 18 amino acids. Written as DNA, the CDR3 is TGTGCCAGCAGCGCCGGGACAGGGGCCTCTTCAACTAATGAAAAACTGTTTTTT. Encoded protein: CASSAGTGASSTNEKLFF.

This clonotype was picked up a small number of times. V usage is TRBV3-1 and J usage is TRBJ2-3, with D possibly being TRBD1 (6 bases). V lost 1 base to trimming and J lost 6 bases, with 11 bases between them. The germline V gene has CDR1 LGHDT and CDR2 YNNKEL (reference sequence). CDR3 length equals 14 residues. CDR3 loop: CASSQGFQGDTQYF. Here the CDR3 DNA reads TGTGCCAGCAGCCAAGGCTTTCAGGGGGATACGCAGTATTTT.

The CDR3 nucleotides are TGTGCCAGCAGCCAAGAGACAGGGAACCTCGGTAGCAATCAGCCCCAGCATTTT. Amino acid sequence: CASSQETGNLGSNQPQHF. The chain links TRBV11-1 to TRBJ1-5; 7 bases are shared with TRBD1. CDR1 is SGHAT and CDR2 is FQDESV in the germline V gene (reference sequence). Losses at the gene ends were 5 bases for V and 0 bases for J; bases not matched to a gene: 13. CDR3 size: 18 residues.

This clonotype was counted only a few times. The chain employs TRBV7-8 and TRBJ2-3; no definite D call. The CDR3 totals 15 residues. The V end lost 6 bases, the J end lost 3 bases, and 16 bases lay between the germline ends. CDR1 is SGHVS and CDR2 is FQNEAQ in the germline V gene. The CDR3 protein is CASRTSHSGTDTQYF. Here the CDR3 DNA reads TGTGCCAGCAGAACAAGTCATTCTGGGACAGATACGCAGTATTTT.